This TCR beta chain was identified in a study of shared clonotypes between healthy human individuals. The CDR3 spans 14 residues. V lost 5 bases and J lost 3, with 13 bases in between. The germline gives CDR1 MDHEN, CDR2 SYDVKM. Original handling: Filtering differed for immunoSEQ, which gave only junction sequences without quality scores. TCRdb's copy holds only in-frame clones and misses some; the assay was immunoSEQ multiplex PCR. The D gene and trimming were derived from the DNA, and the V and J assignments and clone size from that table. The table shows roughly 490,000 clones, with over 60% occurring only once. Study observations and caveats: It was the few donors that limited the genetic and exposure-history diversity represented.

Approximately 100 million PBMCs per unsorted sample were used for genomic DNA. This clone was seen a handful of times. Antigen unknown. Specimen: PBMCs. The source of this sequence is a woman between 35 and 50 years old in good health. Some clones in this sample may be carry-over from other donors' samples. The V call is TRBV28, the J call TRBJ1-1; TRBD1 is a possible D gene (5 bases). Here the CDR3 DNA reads TGTGCCAGCAGTGGTTACAGGCCGGACACTGAAGCTTTCTTT. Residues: CASSGYRPDTEAFF.